Each of the 17 T cell receptor beta chains below was sequenced from the same sample in a study of Graves' ophthalmopathy and Graves' hyperthyroidism. Scientists amplified the TCR beta CDR3 regions from RNA transcripts. RT-PCR in the first round used HTBI primers; a second-round multiplex PCR followed. In TCRdb, the multiplex PCR reads were re-called with MiXCR into one record per CDR3 protein. The table shows about 620,000 distinct CDR3 sequences, with about a fifth occurring only once. The sequenced sample consisted of peripheral blood. These receptors all stem from a young woman with stable Graves' hyperthyroidism. Some clones in this sample may be carry-over from other donors' samples.

This clonotype was seen at least ten times. J is TRBJ2-7 and V is TRBV28; D gene uncertain. The CDR3 length is 14 residues. Trimming removed 2 bases from V and 3 bases from J, with 11 bases in between. From germline, CDR1 is MDHEN and CDR2 SYDVKM. CDR3: CASSLNPRLYEQYF. CDR3 nucleotide sequence: TGTGCCAGCAGTTTAAACCCCAGGCTCTACGAGCAGTACTTC.

With regard to this clonotype: Just one base apart from a much larger clone, this may be a read error. V and J are TRBV19 and TRBJ1-5; no firm D call. The ends were cut back, 1 base at V and 2 bases at J, with 6 bases in the middle. The germline gives CDR1 LNHDA, CDR2 SQIVND (reference sequence). This CDR3 has 14 amino acids. In nucleotides, the CDR3 is TGTGCCAGTAGTATAGCAAGTCGCAATCAGCCCCAGCATTTT. Its protein is CASSIASRNQPQHF.

The chain recombines TRBV12-3 or TRBV12-4 with TRBJ1-5; D gene ambiguous. The CDR3 runs to 15 residues. V gave up 3 bases and J gave up 9 bases, with 18 bases separating them. The CDR3 DNA reads TGTGCCAGCAGTTTGTCCCCGCTCTCCCGATCGCCCCAGCATTTT. This translates into CASSLSPLSRSPQHF.

The rearrangement links TRBV18 to TRBJ2-2, with 7 bases fitting TRBD1. CDR1 is KGHSH, CDR2 LQKENI, per germline. This CDR3 is 15 amino acids long. V lost 6 bases and J lost 0; bases outside the gene matches: 4. The CDR3 sequence: CASSEGQSNTGELFF. The CDR3 region has the DNA TGTGCCAGCTCCGAGGGACAGTCGAACACCGGGGAGCTGTTTTTT. Drawing the rest from reference TRBV18 and TRBJ2-2, the complete variable domain is NAGVMQNPRHLVRRRGQEARLRCSPMKGHSHVYWYRQLPEEGLKFMVYLQKENIIDESGMPKERFSAEFPKEGPSILRIQQVVRGDSAAYFCASSEGQSNTGELFFGEGSRLTVL.

This chain joins TRBV25-1 and TRBJ2-7, with unresolved D. V lost 3 bases and J 7 bases, leaving 16 bases between the germline ends. Looked up from germline, CDR1 is MGHDK and CDR2 is SYGVNS. This CDR3 contains 14 residues. The CDR3 DNA is TGTGCCAGCAGTGAGTCCCAGAACATGTTTGAGCAGTACTTC. This sequence encodes CASSESQNMFEQYF.

The table lists this clonotype with a few counts. The junction does not match germline at one end; this may be a read error. The rearrangement links TRBV18 to TRBJ1-2; 10 positions agree with TRBD1. This CDR3 is 14 amino acids long. Germline values: CDR1 KGHSH, CDR2 LQKENI. CDR3 residues: CVSSPGQGNYGYTF. CDR3 nucleotide sequence: TGTGTCAGCTCACCGGGACAGGGGAACTATGGCTACACCTTC.

This clonotype has ten or more counts. The chain links TRBV11-2 to TRBJ1-1, with D unresolved. The CDR3 is 13 amino acids. The V end was cut by 8 bases, the J end by 0 bases, with 10 bases between. Looked up from germline, CDR1 is SGHAT and CDR2 is FQNNGV. This CDR3 reads CASQRGMNTEAFF. CDR3 DNA: TGTGCCAGCCAGCGAGGGATGAACACTGAAGCTTTCTTT. The variable domain in full, completed from reference TRBV11-2 and TRBJ1-1, reads EAGVAQSPRYKIIEKRQSVAFWCNPISGHATLYWYQQILGQGPKLLIQFQNNGVVDDSQLPKDRFSAERLKGVDSTLKIQPAKLEDSAVYLCASQRGMNTEAFFGQGTRLTVV.

This clonotype was seen many times. One end of the junction does not line up with germline, which may come from a read error. The chain recombines TRBV3-1 with TRBJ2-5, with unresolved D. This CDR3 comprises 13 residues. The germline CDR1 and CDR2 sequences are LGHDT and YNNKEL (reference sequence). CDR3 DNA sequence: TGTGCCAGCAGTCAGGACGGCGAAGACACCCAGTACTTC. Its translation is CASSQDGEDTQYF.

At least ten counts were recorded for this clonotype. This chain uses TRBV5-1 with TRBJ1-2; a weak D match, TRBD1 (6 bases). CDR1 is SGHRS and CDR2 is YFSETQ in the germline V gene. Trimming took 4 bases from V and 2 from J, leaving 12 bases between them. The CDR3 totals 14 residues. CDR3 residues: CASSPSTGNYGYTF. The CDR3 nucleotides read TGCGCCAGCAGCCCTTCCACAGGGAACTATGGCTACACCTTC.

For this clonotype: One end of the junction fails to match germline, which may point to a read error. The chain carries TRBV11-3 and TRBJ1-2; D not resolved. CDR1 SGHNT and CDR2 YENEEA come from the germline V gene. The CDR3 is made up of 11 amino acids. The CDR3 spells CASSFPGQHAF. CDR3 nucleotide sequence: TGTGCCAGCAGCTTCCCGGGTCAGCACGCCTTC. The variable domain in full, with the rest retrieved from reference TRBV11-3 and TRBJ1-2, is EAGVVQSPRYKIIEKKQPVAFWCNPISGHNTLYWYLQNLGQGPELLIRYENEEAVDDSQLPKDRFSAERLKGVDSTLKIQPAELGDSAVYLCASSFPGQHAFGSGTRLTVV.

This clonotype was counted at least ten times. At one of its ends the junction is not consistent with the germline gene, which may arise from a read error. The chain is built from TRBV6-1 and TRBJ2-7; D call uncertain. Per the germline V gene, CDR1 is MNHNS and CDR2 is SASEGT. There are 12 residues in the CDR3. The DNA of the CDR3 is TGCGCCAGCAGCCAGAACTCCTACGAGCAGTACTTC. Translating gives CASSQNSYEQYF.

CDR3 residues: CASSRTQQTEAFF. The CDR3 nucleotides read TGTGCCAGCAGCCGGACCCAACAAACTGAAGCTTTCTTT. The J gene is TRBJ1-1, the V gene TRBV3-1; no definite D call. From germline, CDR1 is LGHDT and CDR2 YNNKEL (reference sequence). Deletions cut 4 bases from V and 5 bases from J, with 11 bases between. CDR3 length equals 13 residues.

The J gene is TRBJ2-7, the V gene TRBV5-1, with unresolved D. V was shortened by 2 bases and J by 7 bases, with 16 bases between the two germline ends. CDR1 is SGHRS and CDR2 is YFSETQ in the germline V gene. There are 14 residues in the CDR3. Here the CDR3 DNA reads TGCGCCAGCAGCTTCAACGGACCACCTGATGAGCAGTACTTC. Its translation: CASSFNGPPDEQYF. The full variable domain, its missing parts supplied by reference TRBV5-1 and TRBJ2-7, is KAGVTQTPRYLIKTRGQQVTLSCSPISGHRSVSWYQQTPGQGLQFLFEYFSETQRNKGNFPGRFSGRQFSNSRSEMNVSTLELGDSALYLCASSFNGPPDEQYFGPGTRLTVT.

This clonotype was recorded many times. V usage is TRBV9 and J usage is TRBJ1-2; no clear D gene. This CDR3 comprises 15 residues. Germline CDR1 and CDR2: SGDLS and YYNGEE. V was cut by 4 bases and J by 6 bases, with 19 bases left in between. CDR3 region: CASSPDGRAGDGYTF. The CDR3 DNA follows: TGTGCCAGCAGCCCCGACGGGAGGGCAGGAGATGGCTACACCTTC.

This clonotype was counted at least ten times. This chain links TRBV12-3 or TRBV12-4 with TRBJ1-6, with unresolved D. The CDR3 covers 14 residues. Deletions cut 6 bases from V and 0 bases from J, with 6 bases between. The CDR3 loop is CASRDSSYNSPLHF. The CDR3 DNA is TGTGCCAGCAGAGATAGCTCCTATAATTCACCCCTCCACTTT.

The CDR3 region is CASSRAWGGWDTEAFF. In DNA form, the CDR3 reads TGTGCCAGCAGTAGGGCGTGGGGGGGATGGGACACTGAAGCTTTCTTT. V usage is TRBV27 and J usage is TRBJ1-1; possibly TRBD1 for D (5 bases). The CDR3 is 16 amino acids. The V gene lost 5 bases and the J gene lost 3 bases, with 19 bases spanning the gap. Germline V CDR1 and CDR2: MNHEY, SMNVEV (reference sequence).

J is TRBJ1-2 and V is TRBV6-1, with a weak D call TRBD1 (5 bases). The CDR3 is 12 amino acids. V dropped 8 bases and J dropped 6 bases, with 13 bases sitting between them. Germline loops: CDR1 MNHNS, CDR2 SASEGT. CDR3 loop: CASYGTGHGYTF. The CDR3 nucleotides are TGTGCCAGCTACGGGACGGGGCATGGCTACACCTTC.